A selection of T cell receptor beta chains follows, all from one sample in a study of OX40 agonist ivuxolimab in advanced cancers. Generated by immunoSEQ multiplex PCR, the TCRdb table keeps only in-frame clones and is missing some. The sample contains 77,000 or so clones, around nine tenths of which appear only once. The input for sequencing was CD4+ or CD8+ T cells sorted from blood, taken in a trial of the OX40 agonist ivuxolimab. The receptors derive from an adult with an advanced solid tumor such as melanoma, head and neck, liver or kidney cancer. Each CDR3 is given with its conserved first and last residue. The D gene is left open where the match is weak. Some rows mark clone size as missing; the rest say once, few, many or name a class of expanded clone.

d_gene: NA; v_gene: TRBV14; abundance: NA; j_gene: TRBJ1-1; CDR3aa: CASSQFEDTEAFF; CDR3nt: TGTGCCAGCAGCCAGTTTGAGGACACTGAAGCTTTCTTT
d_gene: NA; v_gene: TRBV5-8; abundance: once; j_gene: TRBJ2-7; CDR3aa: CASSLGEGTRQYF; CDR3nt: TGTGCCAGCAGCTTGGGGGAGGGGACAAGGCAGTACTTC
d_gene: TRBD1; v_gene: TRBV28; abundance: NA; j_gene: TRBJ1-1; CDR3aa: CASSSQGRGTEAFF; CDR3nt: TGTGCCAGCAGTTCACAGGGGAGGGGCACTGAAGCTTTCTTT
d_gene: TRBD1; v_gene: TRBV5-1; abundance: NA; j_gene: TRBJ1-6; CDR3aa: CASSLGTGVDSPLHF; CDR3nt: TGCGCCAGCAGCTTGGGGACAGGGGTGGATTCACCCCTCCACTTT
d_gene: TRBD1; v_gene: TRBV5-1; abundance: NA; j_gene: TRBJ2-5; CDR3aa: CASSLNPTGQETQYF; CDR3nt: TGCGCCAGCAGCTTAAACCCGACAGGGCAAGAGACCCAGTACTTC
d_gene: NA; v_gene: TRBV5-1; abundance: NA; j_gene: TRBJ2-5; CDR3aa: CASSLVMYQETQYF; CDR3nt: TGCGCCAGCAGCTTGGTTATGTACCAAGAGACCCAGTACTTC
d_gene: TRBD2; v_gene: TRBV28; abundance: NA; j_gene: TRBJ2-5; CDR3aa: CASTSGTSGLSQETQYF; CDR3nt: TGTGCCAGCACCTCCGGGACTAGCGGGCTATCCCAAGAGACCCAGTACTTC
d_gene: TRBD2; v_gene: TRBV5-1; abundance: NA; j_gene: TRBJ2-5; CDR3aa: CASSLDGTSVKTQYF; CDR3nt: TGCGCCAGCAGCTTGGATGGGACTAGCGTGAAGACCCAGTACTTC
d_gene: TRBD1; v_gene: TRBV6-6; abundance: NA; j_gene: TRBJ1-5; CDR3aa: CASSKGASNQPQHF; CDR3nt: TGTGCCAGCAGTAAGGGGGCTAGCAATCAGCCCCAGCATTTT
d_gene: NA; v_gene: TRBV19; abundance: NA; j_gene: TRBJ1-5; CDR3aa: CASSRDSNQPQHF; CDR3nt: TGTGCCAGTAGCAGGGATAGCAATCAGCCCCAGCATTTT
d_gene: TRBD2; v_gene: TRBV6-1; abundance: NA; j_gene: TRBJ2-2; CDR3aa: CASSRTREELFF; CDR3nt: TGTGCCAGCAGCAGGACTAGAGAGGAGCTGTTTTTT
d_gene: TRBD1; v_gene: TRBV7-9; abundance: NA; j_gene: TRBJ1-1; CDR3aa: CASNRQGGNTEAFF; CDR3nt: TGTGCCAGCAATAGACAGGGGGGGAACACTGAAGCTTTCTTT
d_gene: TRBD2; v_gene: TRBV5-4; abundance: NA; j_gene: TRBJ2-7; CDR3aa: CASSLSGGLTYEQYF; CDR3nt: TGTGCCAGCAGCTTGTCGGGGGGGCTCACCTACGAGCAGTACTTC
d_gene: TRBD2; v_gene: TRBV5-8; abundance: NA; j_gene: TRBJ2-2; CDR3aa: CASSLVLAGAGELFF; CDR3nt: TGTGCCAGCAGCTTGGTGCTAGCGGGAGCCGGGGAGCTGTTTTTT
d_gene: NA; v_gene: TRBV27; abundance: NA; j_gene: TRBJ2-7; CDR3aa: CASSPGGLYEQYF; CDR3nt: TGTGCCAGCAGTCCCGGGGGGCTCTACGAGCAGTACTTC
d_gene: TRBD2; v_gene: TRBV30; abundance: NA; j_gene: TRBJ2-3; CDR3aa: CAWKLGGSSTDTQYF; CDR3nt: TGTGCCTGGAAATTAGGCGGGAGTAGTACAGATACGCAGTATTTT
d_gene: NA; v_gene: TRBV28; abundance: NA; j_gene: TRBJ2-1; CDR3aa: CASSIYPGDGGFREQFF; CDR3nt: TGTGCCAGCAGTATCTACCCGGGTGATGGGGGATTCCGTGAGCAGTTCTTC
d_gene: NA; v_gene: TRBV6-5; abundance: NA; j_gene: TRBJ2-1; CDR3aa: CASSSYVGFEQFF; CDR3nt: TGTGCCAGCAGTTCCTACGTTGGGTTTGAGCAGTTCTTC
d_gene: TRBD1; v_gene: TRBV2; abundance: NA; j_gene: TRBJ2-6; CDR3aa: CASSLQGTGANVLTF; CDR3nt: TGTGCCAGCAGTTTACAGGGGACTGGGGCCAACGTCCTGACTTTC
d_gene: NA; v_gene: TRBV4-1; abundance: few; j_gene: TRBJ1-6; CDR3aa: CASSPIGRSYNSPLHF; CDR3nt: TGCGCCAGCAGCCCGATCGGGCGCTCCTATAATTCACCCCTCCACTTT
d_gene: NA; v_gene: TRBV20-1; abundance: NA; j_gene: TRBJ2-7; CDR3aa: CSALDNYEQYF; CDR3nt: TGCAGTGCTCTTGACAACTACGAGCAGTACTTC
d_gene: NA; v_gene: TRBV27; abundance: NA; j_gene: TRBJ2-7; CDR3aa: CASTRRAGDLGEQYF; CDR3nt: TGTGCCAGCACGCGCAGGGCAGGGGACTTGGGCGAGCAGTACTTC
d_gene: TRBD1; v_gene: TRBV5-1; abundance: NA; j_gene: TRBJ1-3; CDR3aa: CASSPGTGPSSGNTIYF; CDR3nt: TGCGCCAGCAGCCCCGGGACAGGACCCTCCTCTGGAAACACCATATATTTT
d_gene: NA; v_gene: TRBV5-8; abundance: once; j_gene: TRBJ1-1; CDR3aa: CASSSGLGLVAFF; CDR3nt: TGTGCCAGCAGCTCCGGACTTGGGTTAGTTGCTTTCTTT
d_gene: TRBD2; v_gene: TRBV5-1; abundance: NA; j_gene: TRBJ2-1; CDR3aa: CASSLGAGGPTEQFF; CDR3nt: TGCGCCAGCAGCTTGGGAGCGGGGGGGCCCACTGAGCAGTTCTTC
d_gene: NA; v_gene: TRBV5-1; abundance: NA; j_gene: TRBJ1-2; CDR3aa: CASGLSGTPEGDGYTF; CDR3nt: TGCGCCAGCGGCCTGTCCGGGACGCCTGAAGGGGATGGCTACACCTTC